This T cell receptor beta chain comes out of a study of blood T cell repertoires in COVID-19. Study information: T cells, B-cell-depleted T cells, or PBMCs supplied cDNA or gDNA.

Authors' data handling: Reference gene primer amplification yielded estimated nucleated cell counts. Measured with immunoSEQ multiplex PCR; TCRdb has only the in-frame clones, and not every one. V and J calls and clone size are those listed in that table; D and trimming were worked out from the DNA. The sample includes roughly 150,000 clones, approximately 83% seen only once; the top ten take about a tenth. The V and J ends lost 7 bases and 5 bases respectively, with 17 bases between them. The CDR3 runs 15 residues. Germline V gene sequence: CDR1 SNHLY, CDR2 FYNNEI. The specimen sequenced was peripheral blood. This chain uses TRBV2 with TRBJ1-4; D call uncertain. This receptor was identified in a man between 65 and 79 years old with active or convalescent COVID-19. The CDR3 loop is CASNRLHTRNEKLFF. The CDR3, as DNA: TGTGCCAGCAACCGACTGCATACACGAAATGAAAAACTGTTTTTT.